These 13 T cell receptor beta chains share one sample of origin, sequenced in a study of OX40 agonist ivuxolimab in advanced cancers. Sequenced by immunoSEQ multiplex PCR; TCRdb stores in-frame clones only, minus some. In the table there are some 64,000 clones, approximately 90% of which are singletons. The sample consisted of CD4+ or CD8+ T cells sorted from blood, taken in a trial of the OX40 agonist ivuxolimab. These receptors came from an adult with an advanced solid tumor such as melanoma, head and neck, liver or kidney cancer.

J is TRBJ2-7 and V is TRBV19; D is possibly TRBD1 or TRBD2 (5 bases each). The germline CDR1 and CDR2 sequences are LNHDA and SQIVND (reference sequence). The ends were cut back, 5 bases at V and 2 bases at J, with 16 bases in the middle. This CDR3 spans 15 amino acids. The CDR3 region is CASSLVRGPTYEQYF. Written as DNA, the CDR3 is TGTGCCAGTAGTCTGGTGAGGGGACCGACCTACGAGCAGTACTTC.

This clone showed up just a few times. The chain uses TRBV10-3 and TRBJ1-3; D not resolved. In germline, CDR1 is ENHRY, CDR2 SYGVKD. V dropped 11 bases and J dropped 0 bases, with 11 bases sitting between them. The CDR3 loop spans 13 amino acids. This chain's CDR3 is CAAKESSGNTIYF. In nucleotides, the CDR3 is TGTGCCGCCAAGGAAAGCTCTGGAAACACCATATATTTT.

This chain joins TRBV11-2 and TRBJ2-7, with 7 bases identical to TRBD2. Trimming took 6 bases from V and 3 from J; bases not matched to a gene: 11. Germline assignment: CDR1 SGHAT and CDR2 FQNNGV. The CDR3 is 15 amino acids. The CDR3 sequence is CASSIRAGDSYEQYF. The DNA of the CDR3 is TGTGCCAGCAGTATTAGGGCGGGGGATAGCTACGAGCAGTACTTC.

Comments on this clone: A read error may account for a junction end that differs from germline. This chain uses TRBV2 with TRBJ2-7, with D possibly called TRBD1 or TRBD2 (5 bases each). This CDR3 is 14 amino acids long. Germline-derived CDR1 and CDR2 are SNHLY and FYNNEI. CDR3: CASHRDAASYKQYF. As DNA, the CDR3 is TGTGCCAGCCACCGGGACGCCGCCTCCTACAAGCAGTACTTC.

This chain links TRBV5-8 with TRBJ2-7; tentatively, D is TRBD1 (6 bases). The CDR3 has 14 residues. Germline V CDR1 and CDR2: SGHTS, YDEGEE. The V end lost 4 bases, the J end lost 4 bases, and 15 bases lay between the germline ends. CDR3 bases: TGTGCCAGCAGCCCTGAAGGGGGTCGGTACGAGCAGTACTTC. It translates to CASSPEGGRYEQYF.

V gene TRBV4-3 combines with J gene TRBJ2-6, with 8 bases fitting TRBD1. V shed 5 bases and J 0 bases; nucleotides not matched to a gene: 15. Per the germline V gene, CDR1 is LGHNA and CDR2 is YSLEER. This CDR3 is built from 20 residues. CDR3 residues: CASSSDPPGQESSGANVLTF. CDR3 DNA: TGCGCCAGCAGCTCCGACCCTCCGGGACAGGAAAGCTCTGGGGCCAACGTCCTGACTTTC.

The V call is TRBV6-5, the J call TRBJ2-5; D possibly corresponds to TRBD1 (7 bases). The J call may be faulty, since TRBJ2-7 better matches the DNA end. CDR3 size: 14 residues. Per the germline V gene, CDR1 is MNHEY and CDR2 is SVGAGI. DNA for the CDR3: TGTGCCAGCAGTCGCGGGGACAGAGGCTACGAGCAGTACTTC. It encodes CASSRGDRGYEQYF.

Only one count was recorded for this clone. V gene TRBV5-3 combines with J gene TRBJ1-5; D not certain. TRBV5-3 qualifies as an ORF whose function is uncertain. The CDR3 contains 15 residues. Deletions cut 0 bases from V and 4 bases from J, with 11 bases between. CDR3 nucleotides: TGTGCCAGAAGCTTGGGGGGTCCGAAGAATCAGCCCCAGCATTTT. It codes for CARSLGGPKNQPQHF.

This clone was observed a single time. CDR3 DNA sequence: TGTGCCAGCGCGTCTGTACTCTACGAGCAGTACTTC. Protein product: CASASVLYEQYF. This chain uses TRBV6-1 with TRBJ2-7; D is ambiguous. V gave up 8 bases and J gave up 3 bases, with 11 bases separating them. The CDR3 sequence is 12 residues long. CDR1 and CDR2 (germline): MNHNS, SASEGT.

CDR3 protein: CASSASGGVQETQYF. The CDR3 DNA is TGTGCCAGCAGTGCCTCGGGGGGAGTCCAAGAGACCCAGTACTTC. The rearrangement links TRBV25-1 to TRBJ2-5; 7 bases are a match to TRBD2. CDR3 length equals 15 residues. Trimming cost V 4 bases and J 1 base; bases outside gene matches: 6. The germline V gene has CDR1 MGHDK and CDR2 SYGVNS.

The rearrangement links TRBV19 to TRBJ1-5, with D possibly being TRBD1 (6 bases). V shed 5 bases and J shed 7 bases, with 12 bases lying between them. Per germline, CDR1 LNHDA and CDR2 SQIVND (reference sequence). The length of the CDR3 is 13 residues. The CDR3 coding sequence is TGTGCCAGTAGTCAGGCCAGGGGACAGCCCCAGCATTTT. Amino acids: CASSQARGQPQHF.

The chain couples TRBV28 to TRBJ2-7; 7 nucleotides match TRBD1. The CDR3 consists of 14 residues. With V trimmed by 3 bases and J by 4 bases, 6 bases remained unmatched. In germline, CDR1 is MDHEN, CDR2 SYDVKM. Here the CDR3 reads CASSFQGVRYEQYF. The CDR3 coding sequence is TGTGCCAGCAGTTTCCAGGGGGTACGGTACGAGCAGTACTTC.

The chain links TRBV30 to TRBJ2-3; TRBD2 agrees at 8 bases. The CDR3 runs 16 residues. Germline V gene data show CDR1 as GTSNPN and CDR2 as SVGIG (reference sequence). With V trimmed by 0 bases and J by 1 base, 6 bases remained unmatched. The DNA for the CDR3 is TGTGCCTGGAGTGTAGGGGGTAGCGGGGGCACAGATACGCAGTATTTT. Translated: CAWSVGGSGGTDTQYF.